This T cell receptor (beta chain) was identified in a study of human T cells and chemical hapten exposure. The time point was: healthy volunteer bleed at 2 weeks. From whole blood left unfractionated, total RNA was extracted. This clonotype came up a few times. Its antigen is unidentified. Unique molecular identifiers were attached to individual cDNA molecules during library preparation. In the study's own analysis: From around 25,000 to 690,000 TCRs were found per sample, with a median of approximately 96,000. TCRdb reprocessed the RACE reads with MiXCR, giving one entry per CDR3 protein. TCRdb's processing, not the authors', yielded these V and J calls. The sample contains around 130,000 distinct CDR3 sequences, roughly 9% of which appear only once. The CDR3 contains 16 residues. Trimming cost V 2 bases and J 0 bases; bases outside gene matches: 4. Germline assignment: CDR1 SGDLS and CDR2 YYNGEE. Whole-study findings and limits: Sensitization with DPC brought no change to TCRs above 1 in 1000 in frequency.

This receptor was obtained from a male donor in good health. Some clones in this sample may be carry-over from other donors' samples. This sequence joins TRBV9 and TRBJ2-1, with 8 bases identical to TRBD2. The material sequenced was whole blood. The DNA for the CDR3 is TGTGCCAGCAGCGTGGCCGGGACTAGCTCCTACAATGAGCAGTTCTTC. Residues: CASSVAGTSSYNEQFF.